This T cell receptor (beta chain) derives from a study of blood T cell repertoires in COVID-19 (dated by TCRdb to 2020 to 2021). Broadly, across the study: Collaborator samples came from the United States, Italy and Spain and covered acute and convalescent phases of COVID-19. A freely available public database, intended as a resource for researchers studying the immune response to SARS-CoV-2, is where the repertoires were released. The dataset comprised deeply sampled blood TCRbeta repertoires from subjects exposed to, actively infected with, or recovered from COVID-19. Samples were obtained from the ongoing ImmuneRACE study (first 160 participants) and from about 1,300 subjects provided by 6 global collaborators. The sample metadata nearly always contained a de-identified subject ID, COVID-19 status, age in years and sex. Where HLA class I and class II types were available, the types were taken from metadata supplied by the sample provider, not from assay-based typing. The material from the prospective study consisted of cDNA or gDNA derived from T cells, B-cell-depleted T cells, or PBMCs.

This clone has only one observation. The target of this receptor is not known. The sample holds no much larger clone one base away, and base qualities are not on file. Study-wide conclusions, independent of this receptor: The amount of clinical and demographic metadata varied by source and participant and was provided uncurated.

Spanning cysteine to phenylalanine, the CDR3 consists of 14 amino acids. The kept DNA is CDR3 alone, 42 bases in frame from the first base. CDR1 and CDR2 are read off the germline V gene (reference sequence) as MNHNY and SVGAGI. V is clipped by 0 bases and J by 8 bases, and the sequence between their germline boundaries is 11 bases long. In Seattle, one collaborating source enrolled patients while the infection was active and tracked those patients longitudinally over the course of disease. Collaborating institutions collected whole blood in K2EDTA tubes following their own protocols. For TCRbeta analysis, collaborator samples were shipped as frozen whole blood, as isolated PBMCs, or as DNA extracted from either sample type. The immunoSEQ Assay, a bias-controlled multiplex PCR, was used to amplify TCRbeta CDR3 regions from genomic DNA. As for how the authors treated the data: The number of nucleated cells in each sample was estimated from the amplification of reference gene primers within the assay. To quantify the absolute abundance of each unique TCRbeta CDR3 rearrangement, sequence reads were collapsed and filtered. For each sample, productive Simpson clonality was calculated as the square root of Simpson's diversity index across productive rearrangements. The source is immuneACCESS, and TCRdb retained only in-frame sequences with V and J called. Part of the clones is not carried over; for the studies checked, unresolved V genes explain less than half of this, and the remainder is unexplained. Clone size and V and J calls were adopted from that table, with D and trimming inferred from the DNA. The sample profile shows some 400,000 clones; 87% of them were found once. The ten largest clones add up to about 2.3% of the sample.

The origin of this receptor is a woman in her fifties or sixties with COVID-19, enrolled during active disease. Input material: peripheral blood. Recombination linked TRBV6-6 to TRBJ2-1; there is no confident call for the D gene. Here the CDR3 is given as CASSYSILGHEQFF. The DNA is as follows: TGTGCCAGCAGTTACTCGATTTTGGGCCATGAGCAGTTCTTC.